This T cell receptor (beta chain) was captured in a study of siplizumab effects on memory and regulatory T cells. The CDR3 sequence is 16 residues long. The V gene end was trimmed by 7 bases and the J gene end by 4 bases; junction bases not matched to a gene: 13. The V gene's germline CDR1 is SEHNR and CDR2 FQNEAQ (reference sequence). Concerning this clone itself: Its antigen is unknown.

Clones were sequenced by immunoSEQ multiplex PCR, and TCRdb holds only the in-frame ones, with some missing. The table lists some 120,000 clones, 85% to 95% of them singletons. Study-wide results and limits: Memory cells seemed less diverse than naive T cells, which also seemed major contributors to the alloresponse.

The V gene is TRBV7-9, the J gene TRBJ2-1, with 7 bases fitting TRBD1. The sequence was obtained from a human donor in good health. The sample consisted of non-Treg CD4+ T cells sorted from blood. CDR3 loop: CASTYRGRLKYNEQFF. The CDR3 DNA reads as TGTGCCAGCACGTACAGGGGCAGGCTGAAATACAATGAGCAGTTCTTC.